This entry concerns a single TCR beta chain. Its cognate antigen is unknown. Germline V gives CDR1 MNHNY, CDR2 SVGAGI (reference sequence). Unmatched junction bases numbered 7, after V lost 5 bases and J lost 0 bases. The CDR3 spans 16 residues. Using viral peptide pools, the ViraFEST assay grew out antigen-specific CD4+ T cells prior to sequencing. Culture lasted roughly 9 days before CD4+ T cell isolation. BNT162b2 vaccine or mRNA-1273 vaccine was given to participants in two doses. The data were taken from a study of vaccination effects on CD4 cells after COVID-19. The table came from immunoSEQ multiplex PCR; TCRdb's copy has only in-frame clones and leaves some out. Here the sample spans more than 35,000 clones, almost 85% being singletons.

The sequence was collected from a human donor who received a COVID-19 vaccine. Some clones in this sample may be carry-over from other donors' samples. The genes are TRBV6-6 and TRBJ1-3, with 7 nucleotides matching TRBD1. The sample was CD4+ T cells from PBMCs cultured with HCoV-NL63 spike peptides, taken after COVID-19 vaccination. CDR3 loop: CASSRTGAISGNTIYF. CDR3 DNA sequence: TGTGCCAGCAGTCGAACAGGGGCGATCTCTGGAAACACCATATATTTT.